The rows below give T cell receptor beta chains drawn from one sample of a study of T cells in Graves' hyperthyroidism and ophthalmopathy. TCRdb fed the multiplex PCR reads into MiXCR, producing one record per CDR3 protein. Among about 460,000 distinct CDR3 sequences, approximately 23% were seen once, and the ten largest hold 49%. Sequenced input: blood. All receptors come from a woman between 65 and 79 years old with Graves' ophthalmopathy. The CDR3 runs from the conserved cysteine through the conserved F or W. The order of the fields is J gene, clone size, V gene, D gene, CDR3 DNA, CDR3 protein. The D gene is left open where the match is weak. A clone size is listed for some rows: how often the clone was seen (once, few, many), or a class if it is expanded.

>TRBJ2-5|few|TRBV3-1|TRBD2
TGTGCCAGCAGCCAACCGGGACTAGCGGATCTGAAGAACTTC
CASSQPGLADLKNF
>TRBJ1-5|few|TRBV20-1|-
TGCAGTGCTAGCGAAGACTACGTCCAGCCCCAGCATTTT
CSASEDYVQPQHF
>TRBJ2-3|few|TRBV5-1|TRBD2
TGCGCCAGCAGCCCCCGGGGTAGCGGGAGGGCCCAAGATACGCAGTATTTT
CASSPRGSGRAQDTQYF
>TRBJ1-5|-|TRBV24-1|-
TGTGCCACCAGTGGCCCGGCCCATAGCAATCAGCCCCAGCATTTT
CATSGPAHSNQPQHF
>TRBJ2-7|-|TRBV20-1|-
TGCAGTGCTGGGGGGAAACAGGGGACTGAGCAGTACTTC
CSAGGKQGTEQYF
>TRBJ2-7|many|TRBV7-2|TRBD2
TGTGCCAGCAGCTTAGGGCTAGCGGGAGGCGGGCGCGAGCAGTACTTC
CASSLGLAGGGREQYF
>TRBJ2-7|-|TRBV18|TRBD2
TGTGCCAGCTCACAAGTTGGGGGGGGCTACGAGCAGTACTTC
CASSQVGGGYEQYF
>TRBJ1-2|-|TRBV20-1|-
TGCAGTGCTAGACTGGACTATGGCTACACCTTC
CSARLDYGYTF
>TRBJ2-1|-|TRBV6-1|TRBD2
TGTGCCAGCGTAGGACTAGCGGGAGTCCACGGGCAGTTCTTC
CASVGLAGVHGQFF
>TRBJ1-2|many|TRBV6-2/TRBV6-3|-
TGTGCCAGCGGAGATTCTGATGGCTACACCTTC
CASGDSDGYTF
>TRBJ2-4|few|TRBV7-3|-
TGTGCCAGCAGCGAGTCTGGGTTAGCCAAAAACATTCAGTACTTC
CASSESGLAKNIQYF
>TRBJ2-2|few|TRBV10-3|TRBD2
TGTGCCATCAGTCCGACTAGCGGGATGAACGGGGAGCTGTTTTTT
CAISPTSGMNGELFF
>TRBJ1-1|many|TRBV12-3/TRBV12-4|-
TGTGCCAGCAGTTTGGAAGGGCCGAACACTGAAGCTTTCTTT
CASSLEGPNTEAFF
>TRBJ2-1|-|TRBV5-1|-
TGCGCCAGCAGCTTGAGCACTAGCATCCCAAATGAGCAGTTCTTC
CASSLSTSIPNEQFF
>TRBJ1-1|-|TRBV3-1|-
TGTGCCAGCAGCCAATCAACCAGGGTGTACACTGAAGCTTTCTTT
CASSQSTRVYTEAFF
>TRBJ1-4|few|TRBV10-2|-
TGCGCCAGCAGTGAACTGGCTTCTAATGAAAAACTGTTTTTT
CASSELASNEKLFF
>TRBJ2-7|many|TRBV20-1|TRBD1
TGCAGTGCCCCGGGACAGGGCATTTACGAGCAGTACTTC
CSAPGQGIYEQYF
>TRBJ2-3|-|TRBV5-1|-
TGCGCCAGCAGCCCCACTCCCACCACAGATACGCAGTATTTT
CASSPTPTTDTQYF
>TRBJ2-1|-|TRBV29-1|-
TGCAGCACGCCGGGGTGGAGGGCTGGGTTGAATGAGCAGTTCTTC
CSTPGWRAGLNEQFF
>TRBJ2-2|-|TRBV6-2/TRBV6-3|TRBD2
TGTGCCAGCAGTTACCTCCTAGCGGGAGCGAACGGGGAGCTGTTTTTT
CASSYLLAGANGELFF
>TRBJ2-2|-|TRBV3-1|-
TGTGCCAGCAGCCAAGATTCGACGAACACCGGGGAGCTGTTTTTT
CASSQDSTNTGELFF
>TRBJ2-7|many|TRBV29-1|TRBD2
TGCAGCGTTGCTCCGGCGGGAGGGACCTACGAGCAGTACTTC
CSVAPAGGTYEQYF
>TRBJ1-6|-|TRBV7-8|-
TGTGCCAGCAGCTTAGTAGGGTCCCCGGGACCCCTCCACTTT
CASSLVGSPGPLHF
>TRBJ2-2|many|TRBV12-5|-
TGTGCTAGTGGTTCCTTTAGCACCGGGGAGCTGTTTTTT
CASGSFSTGELFF
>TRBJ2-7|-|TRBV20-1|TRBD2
TGCAGTGCCATAGCGGGAGTCTACGAGCAGTACTTC
CSAIAGVYEQYF
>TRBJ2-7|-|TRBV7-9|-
TGTGCCAGCAGCATCCCTCTCGGGCCCCAGGACGAGCAGTACTTC
CASSIPLGPQDEQYF
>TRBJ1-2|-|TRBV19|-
TGTGCCAGTAGTCTCACAGGGTTAAAGATCGTCGGCTACACCTTC
CASSLTGLKIVGYTF
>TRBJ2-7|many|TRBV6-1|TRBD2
TGTGCCAGCAGTTCCTTACTAGCGGGGCTCTACGAGCAGTACTTC
CASSSLLAGLYEQYF
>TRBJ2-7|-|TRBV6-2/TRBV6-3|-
TGTGCCAGCAAGCTCGGAAATCACCACGAGCAGTACTTC
CASKLGNHHEQYF
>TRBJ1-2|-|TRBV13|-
TGTGCCAGCAGTTCTCCGGGACGGTCATATGGCTACACCTTC
CASSSPGRSYGYTF
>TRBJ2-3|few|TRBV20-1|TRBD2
TGCAGTGCTAGGGCAGCGGGAGGAAGCGGAGATACGCAGTATTTT
CSARAAGGSGDTQYF
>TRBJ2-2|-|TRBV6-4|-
TGTGCCAGCACTACTTCCCGGGTCCGTACCTACACCGGGGAGCTGTTTTTT
CASTTSRVRTYTGELFF
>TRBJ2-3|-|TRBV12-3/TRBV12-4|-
TGTGCCAGCAGGGAAGGACGGGGAAGATGGACAGATACGCAGTATTTT
CASREGRGRWTDTQYF
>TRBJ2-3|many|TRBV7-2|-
TGTGCCAGCAGCTTAAGGGCGGGAACAGATACGCAGTATTTT
CASSLRAGTDTQYF
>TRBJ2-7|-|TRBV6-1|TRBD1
TGTGCCAGCAGTAAGGACAGGGCTTACGAGCAGTACTTC
CASSKDRAYEQYF
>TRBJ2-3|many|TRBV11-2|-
TGTGCCAGCAGCCCCTCGGCGCCAACTAGCACAGATACGCAGTATTTT
CASSPSAPTSTDTQYF
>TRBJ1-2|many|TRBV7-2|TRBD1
TGTGCCAGCAGCCCCAATATAGACAGGGCGGAGGGCTACACCTTC
CASSPNIDRAEGYTF
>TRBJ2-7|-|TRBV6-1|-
TGTGCCGCAAGGGACCCGGCGGCCGGGAAGGACGAGCAGTACTTC
CAARDPAAGKDEQYF
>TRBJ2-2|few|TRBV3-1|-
TGTGCCAGCAGCCAAGATCCAGGGGACCCCGGGGAGCTGTTTTTT
CASSQDPGDPGELFF
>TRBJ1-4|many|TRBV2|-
TGTGCCAGCAGACGGGGACGGGATGAAAAACTGTTTTTT
CASRRGRDEKLFF
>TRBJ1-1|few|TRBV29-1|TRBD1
TGCAGCGTTGAAGTATTTGGACAGGGTGAAACTGAAGCTTTCTTT
CSVEVFGQGETEAFF
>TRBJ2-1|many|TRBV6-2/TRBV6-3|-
TGTGCCAGCAGTTACCCACCGATAGGTGGGAGTGAGCAGTTCTTC
CASSYPPIGGSEQFF
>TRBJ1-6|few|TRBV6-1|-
TGTGCCAGCAGTGATGGGTTCAGGACCCTCCACTTT
CASSDGFRTLHF
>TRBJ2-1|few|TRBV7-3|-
TGTGCCAGCAGCTTATTGCCCGGGACGTTGAGCTCCTACAATGAGCAGTTCTTC
CASSLLPGTLSSYNEQFF
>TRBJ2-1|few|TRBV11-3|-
TGTGCCAGCAGCCCGGGGAGTCACCGCAATGAGCAGTTCTTC
CASSPGSHRNEQFF
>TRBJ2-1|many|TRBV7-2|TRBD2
TGTGCCAGCAGCTTCGATGGTAGCGGGACTCGCAATGAGCAGTTCTTC
CASSFDGSGTRNEQFF
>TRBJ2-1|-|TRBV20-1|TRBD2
TGCAGTGCGGGATCCGGGACTAGTCGGGATGAGCAGTTCTTC
CSAGSGTSRDEQFF
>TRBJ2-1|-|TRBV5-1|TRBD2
TGTGCCAGCATTCCTCCCCCCCAGGCTAGCGGAGGGGATGAGCAGTTCTTC
CASIPPPQASGGDEQFF
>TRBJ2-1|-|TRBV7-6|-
TGTGCCAGCAGCTACGGTACGGAACTGCTCTCCTACAATGAGCAGTTCTTC
CASSYGTELLSYNEQFF
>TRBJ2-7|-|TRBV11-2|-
TGTGCCAGTAGTATTCAAGGCGGATACGAGCAGTACTTC
CASSIQGGYEQYF
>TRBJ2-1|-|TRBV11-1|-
TGTGCCAGCAGCCCCCGCGGTCGGAGCTCCTACAATGAGCAGTTCTTC
CASSPRGRSSYNEQFF
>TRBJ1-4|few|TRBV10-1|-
TGCGCCAGCAGTGACGGGGCAACTAATGAAAAACTGTTTTTT
CASSDGATNEKLFF
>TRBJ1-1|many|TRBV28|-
TGTGCCAGCAGAGTGACCGAGAACACTGAAGCTTTCTTT
CASRVTENTEAFF
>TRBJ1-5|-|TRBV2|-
TGTGCCACCGGGACACCAAATCAGCCCCAGCATTTT
CATGTPNQPQHF
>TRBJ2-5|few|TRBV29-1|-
TGCAGTGGCCGGAGGGAAGAGACCCAGTACTTC
CSGRREETQYF
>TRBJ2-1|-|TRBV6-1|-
TGTGCCAGCAGTGCCCCAAAGGGGCAGTTCTTC
CASSAPKGQFF